A selection of T cell receptor beta chains follows, all from one sample in a study of post-analysis software for immune sequencing data. TCRdb itself ran the PCR reads through MiXCR, one entry per CDR3 protein. The sample has roughly 600,000 distinct CDR3 sequences; about 44% are singletons. Material: blood. These receptors were collected from a girl aged 5 to 17 with multiple sclerosis. CDR3s include the opening cysteine and the closing phenylalanine or tryptophan. A D gene is named only where the DNA matches it firmly. Not every row has a clone size; where given, it reads once, few, many or a size class.

j_gene	d_gene	abundance	v_gene	CDR3nt	CDR3aa
TRBJ2-5	TRBD1	-	TRBV5-1	TGCGCCAGCAGTATGGCAGGGGGACGTCAGCGGGAGACCCAGTACTTC	CASSMAGGRQRETQYF
TRBJ2-5	-	-	TRBV20-1	TGCAGTGCTAGCGGAGTCCAAGAGACCCAGTACTTC	CSASGVQETQYF
TRBJ2-5	-	-	TRBV12-3/TRBV12-4	TGTGCCAGCAGTTCGGGCTATGCGGAGAAGCAAGAGACCCAGTACTTC	CASSSGYAEKQETQYF
TRBJ1-5	-	-	TRBV20-1	TGCAGTGCTGCCCCGATGCGTCAGCCCCAGCATTTT	CSAAPMRQPQHF
TRBJ2-1	-	-	TRBV6-2/TRBV6-3	TGTGCCAGCAGTTACGGGGGCAGGGAAGTAAGCGAGCAGTTCTTC	CASSYGGREVSEQFF
TRBJ2-7	-	few	TRBV3-1	TGTGCCAGCAGCACTAGGGCCCTCGAGCAGTACTTC	CASSTRALEQYF
TRBJ2-7	TRBD1	few	TRBV10-3	TGTGCCATCAGTGGGGACAGGGGCGAGCAGTACTTC	CAISGDRGEQYF
TRBJ2-3	-	-	TRBV7-6	TGTGCCAGCAGCTTTCTCTTCGCAGATACGCAGTATTTT	CASSFLFADTQYF
TRBJ2-6	TRBD1	-	TRBV29-1	TGCAGCGTTGAGTTGCGGGACAGGGGGACGACTGGGGCCAACGTCCTGACTTTC	CSVELRDRGTTGANVLTF
TRBJ2-7	TRBD2	-	TRBV12-3/TRBV12-4	TGTGCCAGCAGTTTAACGGGGGGGCTATACGAGCAGTACTTC	CASSLTGGLYEQYF
TRBJ2-7	-	few	TRBV5-1	TGCGCCAGCAGCTTGAGCAGGGGTAACGAGCAGTACTTC	CASSLSRGNEQYF
TRBJ1-1	-	-	TRBV12-3/TRBV12-4	TGTGCCAGCACCCGATTAAGTTCTGAAGCTTTCTTT	CASTRLSSEAFF
TRBJ2-7	TRBD1	-	TRBV18	TGTGCCAGCTCACCAATTTTAGGGGGCGCATTCAACGAGCAGTACTTC	CASSPILGGAFNEQYF
TRBJ2-5	TRBD2	few	TRBV6-5	TGTGCCAGCAGTTACTCGGGCGGGGGGGCCAGAGAGACCCAGTACTTC	CASSYSGGGARETQYF
TRBJ1-1	-	-	TRBV29-1	TGCAGCGTTGAGGAATCGAGGGGCACTGAAGCTTTCTTT	CSVEESRGTEAFF
TRBJ2-4	TRBD1	-	TRBV4-2	TGTGCCAGCAGCCCCAACATAGGACAGGGAGGAAGGTTTGGAGCCAAAAACATTCAGTACTTC	CASSPNIGQGGRFGAKNIQYF
TRBJ2-1	-	-	TRBV10-3	TGTGCCATCAGTGAGTCCGACTATGAGCAGTTCTTC	CAISESDYEQFF
TRBJ2-3	TRBD2	-	TRBV3-1	TGTGCCAGCAGTACCAGGACTAGCGGGACTACAGATACGCAGTATTTT	CASSTRTSGTTDTQYF
TRBJ1-2	TRBD1	few	TRBV6-5	TGTGCCAGCAGTTATTACGGGACAGACTATGGCTACACCTTC	CASSYYGTDYGYTF
TRBJ2-3	-	-	TRBV7-9	TGTGCCAGCAGCATCGGGCAGGGGATAGATACGCAGTATTTT	CASSIGQGIDTQYF
TRBJ1-2	-	-	TRBV7-9	TGTGCCAGCAACGAGGGCGGATTTTCAGGCTATGGCTACACCTTC	CASNEGGFSGYGYTF
TRBJ1-2	TRBD1	few	TRBV4-1	TGCGCCAGCAGCCAAGTTCAAGGGACAGGGGGCACGGGCTATGGCTACACCTTC	CASSQVQGTGGTGYGYTF
TRBJ2-5	-	-	TRBV2	TGTGCCGACCAGAGGAATCCCCAAGAGACCCAGTACTTC	CADQRNPQETQYF
TRBJ2-5	-	few	TRBV28	TGTGCCAGCAGTTTATCCTACAATAAAGAGACCCAGTACTTC	CASSLSYNKETQYF
TRBJ2-7	-	once	TRBV30	TGTGCCTGGAGTTCACAGGGCTACGAGCAGTACTTC	CAWSSQGYEQYF